The next 10 T cell receptor beta chains were all read from a single sample in a study of regulatory T cells in long-lasting Graves disease. Libraries of TCR beta came from iRepertoire HTBI primers plus Arm-PCR of CDR3 regions. TCRdb analysed the multiplex PCR reads with MiXCR anew, one entry per CDR3 protein. The table shows more than 450,000 distinct CDR3 sequences, with 9.5% to 15% occurring only once. The time point here: newly diagnosed GD, antithyroid drugs for less than 3 months. RNA extracted from PBMCs served as the sequencing template. The same sample was also studied in work on T cells in Graves' hyperthyroidism and ophthalmopathy.

Sequenced here: peripheral blood mononuclear cells (PBMCs), sampled at new diagnosis, from a patient treated with antithyroid drugs. Receptors originate from a woman aged 25 to 45 with Graves disease.

This rearrangement joins TRBV2 to TRBJ1-1; D not resolved. The V gene's germline CDR1 is SNHLY and CDR2 FYNNEI. V lost 3 bases and J lost 8, with 19 bases in between. The CDR3 runs 15 residues. CDR3 protein: CASSDTTAWFSEAFF. The CDR3 DNA follows: TGTGCCAGCAGTGACACCACGGCATGGTTCTCCGAAGCTTTCTTT. Using reference TRBV2 and TRBJ1-1 for the parts outside the CDR3, the full variable domain is EPEVTQTPSHQVTQMGQEVILRCVPISNHLYFYWYRQILGQKVEFLVSFYNNEISEKSEIFDDQFSVERPDGSNFTLKIRSTKLEDSAMYFCASSDTTAWFSEAFFGQGTRLTVV.

About this clonotype itself: A read error may explain this, as a much larger clone is one base away. This sequence joins TRBV28 and TRBJ1-1; D ambiguous. The CDR3 runs to 17 residues. V was clipped by 6 bases and J by 1 base, with 21 bases between them. Germline assignment: CDR1 MDHEN and CDR2 SYDVKM. Here the CDR3 DNA reads TGTGCCAGCAGCCCGGCGAGGCTAGAAACGGGGAACACTGAAGCTTTCTTT. The encoded protein is CASSPARLETGNTEAFF.

As for this clonotype: A single base separates this from a much larger clone, so it may be a read error. This chain uses TRBV2 with TRBJ1-5, with no clear D. CDR3 length: 13 amino acids. Germline V CDR1 and CDR2: SNHLY, FYNNEI. The CDR3 protein is CAGSVGEDQPQHF. The CDR3 DNA reads TGTGCCGGCAGTGTCGGGGAGGATCAGCCCCAGCATTTT. The whole variable domain, remainder taken from reference TRBV2 and TRBJ1-5, is EPEVTQTPSHQVTQMGQEVILRCVPISNHLYFYWYRQILGQKVEFLVSFYNNEISEKSEIFDDQFSVERPDGSNFTLKIRSTKLEDSAMYFCAGSVGEDQPQHFGDGTRLSIL.

This clonotype was recorded at least ten times. The rearrangement uses TRBV2 and TRBJ1-1; D unresolved. The CDR3 totals 13 residues. Looked up from germline, CDR1 is SNHLY and CDR2 is FYNNEI. V shed 4 bases and J shed 7 bases, with 13 bases lying between them. As DNA, the CDR3 is TGTGCCAGCAGTGTCCGGACGGTCGATGAAGCTTTCTTT. Translation gives CASSVRTVDEAFF.

This clonotype was counted ten times or more. The genes are TRBV20-1 and TRBJ2-2; 9 bases fit TRBD2. This CDR3 has 17 residues. CDR1 and CDR2 (germline): DFQATT, SNEGSKA (reference sequence). V lost 4 bases, J lost 6 bases, and 15 bases stayed unmatched. The CDR3 DNA is TGCAGTGCTATCCCCTCGAGGAGCGGGAGGATGTCCGGGGAGCTGTTTTTT. Its translation is CSAIPSRSGRMSGELFF.

This clonotype was detected ten times or more. The J gene is TRBJ1-5, the V gene TRBV10-3; the D is unclear. Trimming removed 2 bases at V and 3 bases at J, with 8 bases between. Germline V gene sequence: CDR1 ENHRY, CDR2 SYGVKD. The CDR3 sequence is 14 residues long. The CDR3 region has the DNA TGTGCCATCAGTGAGCCTGACACCAATCAGCCCCAGCATTTT. It is translated as CAISEPDTNQPQHF.

This clonotype was picked up a small number of times. The chain is built from TRBV4-1 and TRBJ2-1; 8 bases are a match to TRBD2. Germline-derived CDR1 and CDR2 are MGHRA and YSYEKL. The CDR3 has 17 residues. After removal of 0 bases from V and 6 bases from J, the junction contained 10 bases not matched to a gene. CDR3 DNA sequence: TGCGCCAGCAGCCAAGATTCCAGGAGCGGGAGCCCCAATGAGCAGTTCTTC. Its protein is CASSQDSRSGSPNEQFF.

The gene calls are TRBV4-3 and TRBJ2-1, with TRBD2 identical over 10 bases. CDR1 is LGHNA and CDR2 is YSLEER in the germline V gene. CDR3 length: 18 residues. The V and J ends lost 2 bases and 4 bases, in that order; junction bases with no gene match: 11. The DNA for the CDR3 is TGCGCCAGCAGCCAATCGACGTACGGGACTAGCGATTACAATGAGCAGTTCTTC. As protein: CASSQSTYGTSDYNEQFF.

The CDR3 reads CASRPGGGPTDTQYF. The CDR3 DNA reads TGTGCCAGTCGACCTGGCGGAGGGCCCACAGATACGCAGTATTTT. This chain joins TRBV19 and TRBJ2-3, with TRBD2 as a possible D gene (6 bases). This CDR3 region has 15 residues. Germline-derived CDR1 and CDR2 are LNHDA and SQIVND (reference sequence). The V end was cut by 8 bases, the J end by 2 bases, with 17 bases between.

This clonotype has ten or more counts. The CDR3 protein is CASSGSSGVPGTDTQYF. CDR3 in DNA: TGCGCCAGCAGCGGGAGTAGCGGGGTACCTGGCACAGATACGCAGTATTTT. The chain uses TRBV4-1 and TRBJ2-3; 8 nucleotides line up with TRBD2. CDR3 length: 17 amino acids. V gave up 5 bases and J gave up 1 base; unmatched junction bases: 11. CDR1 is MGHRA, CDR2 YSYEKL, per germline.